Given below is one T cell receptor beta chain in context. This record belongs to a study of T cells in localized non-small cell lung cancer. Data came from immunoSEQ multiplex PCR; TCRdb stores just in-frame clones and leaves some out. The sample lists some 38,000 clones, roughly 85% occurring once. V was shortened by 5 bases and J by 4 bases, with 19 bases between the two germline ends. This CDR3 spans 16 amino acids. In germline, CDR1 is SGHVS, CDR2 FQNEAQ. This TCR was sampled from a male donor at least 60 years old with stage II lung adenocarcinoma. The genes are TRBV7-8 and TRBJ2-3; D might be TRBD1 or TRBD2, each matching 6 bases. The source material was peripheral blood mononuclear cells, sampled before any cancer treatment. The CDR3 reads CASSPGDIGAPDTQYF. Written as DNA, the CDR3 is TGTGCCAGCAGCCCGGGGGACATAGGGGCCCCAGATACGCAGTATTTT.